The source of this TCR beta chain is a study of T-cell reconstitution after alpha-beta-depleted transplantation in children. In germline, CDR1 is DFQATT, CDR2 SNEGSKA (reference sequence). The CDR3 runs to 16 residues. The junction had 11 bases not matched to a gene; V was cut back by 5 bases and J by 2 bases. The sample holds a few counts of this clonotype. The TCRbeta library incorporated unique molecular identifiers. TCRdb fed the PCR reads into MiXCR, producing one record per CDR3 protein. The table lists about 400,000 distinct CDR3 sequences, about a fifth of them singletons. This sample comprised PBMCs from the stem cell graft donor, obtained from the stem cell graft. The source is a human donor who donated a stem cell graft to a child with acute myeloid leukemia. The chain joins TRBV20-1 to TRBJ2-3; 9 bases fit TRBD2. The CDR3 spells CSAAPGTSRNTDTQYF. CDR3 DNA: TGCAGTGCTGCCCCTGGGACTAGCCGAAACACAGATACGCAGTATTTT.